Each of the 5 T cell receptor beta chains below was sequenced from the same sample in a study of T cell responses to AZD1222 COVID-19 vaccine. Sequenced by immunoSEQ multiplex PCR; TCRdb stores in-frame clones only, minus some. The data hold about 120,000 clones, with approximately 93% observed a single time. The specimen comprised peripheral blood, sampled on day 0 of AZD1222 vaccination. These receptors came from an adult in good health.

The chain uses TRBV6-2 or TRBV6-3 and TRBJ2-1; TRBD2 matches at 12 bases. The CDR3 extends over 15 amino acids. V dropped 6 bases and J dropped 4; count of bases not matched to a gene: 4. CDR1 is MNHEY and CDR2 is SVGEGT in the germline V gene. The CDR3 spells CASRPSGRGYNEQFF. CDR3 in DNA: TGTGCCAGCAGGCCTAGCGGGAGGGGGTACAATGAGCAGTTCTTC.

The CDR3 loop is CASSPRDSMGEKLFF. In DNA, the CDR3 is TGTGCCAGCAGCCCACGGGACTCGATGGGGGAAAAACTGTTTTTT. This chain links TRBV5-5 with TRBJ1-4; tentatively, D is TRBD1 (5 bases). Between the trimmed V and J ends, which lost 4 bases and 8 bases, there was a span of 18 bases. Germline V gene sequence: CDR1 SGHKS, CDR2 YYEKEE (reference sequence). There are 15 residues in the CDR3.

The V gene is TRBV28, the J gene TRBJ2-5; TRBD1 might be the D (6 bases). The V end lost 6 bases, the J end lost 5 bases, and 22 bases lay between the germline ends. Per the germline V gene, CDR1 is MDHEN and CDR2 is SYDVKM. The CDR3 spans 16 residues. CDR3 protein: CASSLTEGERGETQYF. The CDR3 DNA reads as TGTGCCAGCAGCCTTACCGAGGGGGAGAGGGGGGAGACCCAGTACTTC.

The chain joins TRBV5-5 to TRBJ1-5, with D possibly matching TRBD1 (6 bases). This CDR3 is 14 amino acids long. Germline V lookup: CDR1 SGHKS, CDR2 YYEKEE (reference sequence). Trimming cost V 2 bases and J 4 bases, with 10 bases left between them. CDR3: CASSFRDKNQPQHF. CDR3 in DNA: TGTGCCAGCAGCTTCCGGGACAAGAATCAGCCCCAGCATTTT.

CDR3 nucleotides: TGTGCCAGCAGAGTACAGGGGAGGGACACTGAAGCTTTCTTT. The encoded protein is CASRVQGRDTEAFF. The rearrangement links TRBV2 to TRBJ1-1, with 7 positions matching TRBD1. J lost 3 bases, V lost 6 bases, and 7 bases had no gene match. This CDR3 comprises 14 residues. CDR1 is SNHLY and CDR2 is FYNNEI in the germline V gene.